The 20 T cell receptor beta chains below were found in one sample sequenced in a study of T cells after yellow fever vaccination. In TCRdb, the 5' RACE reads were re-called with MiXCR into one record per CDR3 protein. The sample holds roughly 300,000 distinct CDR3 sequences, roughly 7.5% seen once. Sequences were derived from PBMCs, sampled about 41 days after the first yellow fever vaccination. Receptors originate from a young man who received the YFV17D yellow fever vaccine.

This clonotype was detected a few times. The chain carries TRBV9 and TRBJ1-2, with 9 bases identical to TRBD1. CDR3 size: 15 residues. CDR1 SGDLS and CDR2 YYNGEE come from the germline V gene. V was clipped by 3 bases and J by 7 bases; unmatched bases: 10. The chain's CDR3 is CASSDPDRGSFGYTF. CDR3 in DNA: TGTGCCAGCAGCGACCCGGACAGGGGTTCTTTTGGCTACACCTTC.

This clonotype has more than one count but fewer than ten. The genes are TRBV4-2 and TRBJ2-7; no reliable D call. Germline CDR1 and CDR2: LGHNA and YNFKEQ. V was pared by 2 bases and J by 4 bases, with 9 bases between. The CDR3 length is 13 residues. CDR3 bases: TGTGCCAGCAGCCAATGGATTGGTTACGAGCAGTACGTC. Its translation is CASSQWIGYEQYV.

This clonotype was observed at least ten times. V usage is TRBV5-1 and J usage is TRBJ1-5; TRBD1 aligns across 8 bases. This CDR3 has 15 amino acids. After removal of 4 bases from V and 3 bases from J, the junction contained 6 bases not matched to a gene. Germline assignment: CDR1 SGHRS and CDR2 YFSETQ. The CDR3, as DNA: TGCGCCAGCAGCGTCGGGACAGGCTACAATCAGCCCCAGCATTTT. Its translation is CASSVGTGYNQPQHF. Complete variable domain (other parts from reference TRBV5-1 and TRBJ1-5): KAGVTQTPRYLIKTRGQQVTLSCSPISGHRSVSWYQQTPGQGLQFLFEYFSETQRNKGNFPGRFSGRQFSNSRSEMNVSTLELGDSALYLCASSVGTGYNQPQHFGDGTRLSIL.

This clonotype was recorded a few times. The chain joins TRBV6-6 to TRBJ2-7; unclear D gene. CDR3 length: 13 amino acids. V lost 0 bases and J lost 4, with 7 bases in between. Germline V gene sequence: CDR1 MNHNY, CDR2 SVGAGI (reference sequence). As DNA, the CDR3 is TGTGCCAGCAGTTACTCCGGGCTTTACGAGCAGTACGTC. Its translation is CASSYSGLYEQYV.

This chain joins TRBV6-1 and TRBJ2-2; TRBD1 is a possible D gene (5 bases). CDR1 is MNHNS and CDR2 is SASEGT in the germline V gene. CDR3 length: 15 residues. The V gene lost 9 bases and the J gene lost 0 bases, with 14 bases spanning the gap. The CDR3 DNA is TGTGCCAGTTCGACAGCCCCAGCGAACACCGGGGAGCTGTTTTTT. The encoded protein is CASSTAPANTGELFF.

This clonotype was counted only a few times. The J gene is TRBJ2-2, the V gene TRBV4-1; no firm D call. The V end lost 1 base, the J end lost 1 base, and 7 bases lay between the germline ends. Germline V gene data show CDR1 as MGHRA and CDR2 as YSYEKL. CDR3 length: 15 amino acids. The CDR3 spells CASSQVQMNTGELFF. In DNA, the CDR3 is TGCGCCAGCAGCCAAGTCCAGATGAACACCGGGGAGCTGTTTTTT.

This clonotype was detected once. The chain links TRBV3-1 to TRBJ2-5; D possibly corresponds to TRBD2 (5 bases). The CDR3 extends over 15 amino acids. The germline CDR1 and CDR2 sequences are LGHDT and YNNKEL (reference sequence). V lost 1 base and J lost 5, with 14 bases in between. The chain's CDR3 is CASSQGRGMEETQYF. DNA for the CDR3: TGTGCCAGCAGCCAAGGTCGGGGAATGGAGGAGACCCAGTACTTC.

This clonotype has only one observation. The chain employs TRBV24-1 and TRBJ2-7, with 13 bases aligning to TRBD2. This CDR3 comprises 22 residues. Germline V gene data show CDR1 as KGHDR and CDR2 as SFDVKD. CDR3 DNA sequence: TGTGGCGCCTGTGATTTGACTAGCGGGGGGTTGCCTCATCAATTACTATCCTACGAGCAGTACGTC. Protein product: CGACDLTSGGLPHQLLSYEQYV.

The table lists this clonotype with a few counts. This chain links TRBV28 with TRBJ1-6, with D uncertain. With 4 bases removed from V and 2 bases from J, the gap between germline ends came to 9 bases. CDR1 is MDHEN and CDR2 is SYDVKM in the germline V gene. The CDR3 totals 15 residues. This CDR3 is CASSSVGPYNSPLHF. CDR3 bases: TGTGCCAGCAGTTCTGTGGGCCCCTATAATTCACCCCTCCACTTT. Full variable domain (remainder filled in from reference TRBV28 and TRBJ1-6): DVKVTQSSRYLVKRTGEKVFLECVQDMDHENMFWYRQDPGLGLRLIYFSYDVKMKEKGDIPEGYSVSREKKERFSLILESASTNQTSMYLCASSSVGPYNSPLHFGNGTRLTVT.

The rearrangement joins TRBV4-3 to TRBJ2-4; no clear D. The CDR3 is 15 amino acids. Germline V gene sequence: CDR1 LGHNA, CDR2 YSLEER. V was cut by 0 bases and J by 8 bases, with 14 bases left in between. The CDR3 here is CASSQEWQPTYIQYF. The CDR3 DNA is TGCGCCAGCAGCCAAGAATGGCAACCGACCTACATTCAGTACTTC.

This clonotype was counted a few times. This rearrangement joins TRBV20-1 to TRBJ1-6; 7 positions match TRBD1. The CDR3 is 17 residues long. CDR1 and CDR2 from the germline V gene are DFQATT and SNEGSKA (reference sequence). Trimming at V came to 6 bases and at J to 1 base, leaving 12 bases not matched to a gene. This CDR3 is CSAVTIQDRSYNSPLHF. In DNA, the CDR3 is TGCAGTGCCGTAACCATCCAGGACAGGTCCTATAATTCACCCCTCCACTTT.

Only a few counts were recorded for this clonotype. The chain carries TRBV30 and TRBJ1-5; possibly TRBD1 for D (5 bases). Germline CDR1 is GTSNPN and CDR2 is SVGIG (reference sequence). There are 14 residues in the CDR3. Trimming removed 4 bases from V and 3 bases from J, with 13 bases in between. CDR3 DNA: TGTGCCTGGACCACCGGGACCAACAATCAGCCCCAGCATTTT. This translates into CAWTTGTNNQPQHF.

J is TRBJ1-2 and V is TRBV4-2, with D possibly matching TRBD1 (6 bases). The germline V and J ends were trimmed by 0 bases and 4 bases, with 12 bases remaining between them. There are 15 residues in the CDR3. CDR1 and CDR2 (germline): LGHNA, YNFKEQ. The CDR3 nucleotides read TGTGCCAGCAGCCAAGATCAAGGACAGCCCTATGGCTACACCTTC. Translated, it gives CASSQDQGQPYGYTF.

The genes are TRBV11-2 and TRBJ2-3; weak D call: TRBD1 (5 bases). This CDR3 comprises 14 residues. Looked up from germline, CDR1 is SGHAT and CDR2 is FQNNGV. Trimming cost V 2 bases and J 4 bases, with 10 bases left between them. The CDR3 DNA follows: TGTGCCAGCAGCTTAAGGGGCTTGGCAGATACGCAGTATTTT. Translating it yields CASSLRGLADTQYF.

The table lists this clonotype with a few counts. The genes are TRBV7-2 and TRBJ1-4; 8 bases align to TRBD1. CDR1 and CDR2 from the germline V gene are SGHTA and FQGNSA. The CDR3 is 14 residues long. Germline trimming cut 6 bases from V and 7 bases from J; bases unmatched to any gene: 7. For the CDR3, the DNA is TGTGCCAGCAGACCGGACAGGGTGGGTGAAAAACTGTTTTTT. Residues: CASRPDRVGEKLFF.

This clonotype appeared a few times. The chain carries TRBV7-9 and TRBJ2-2, with D possibly matching TRBD1 (6 bases). V was pared by 11 bases and J by 1 base, with 8 bases between. The CDR3 consists of 12 residues. The germline gives CDR1 SEHNR, CDR2 FQNEAQ (reference sequence). CDR3 amino acids: CAPQGNTGELFF. The CDR3, as DNA: TGTGCCCCACAGGGGAACACCGGGGAGCTGTTTTTT.

A few counts support this clonotype. The chain uses TRBV20-1 and TRBJ2-3; 10 nucleotides match TRBD1. The CDR3 sequence is 13 residues long. CDR1 is DFQATT and CDR2 is SNEGSKA in the germline V gene (reference sequence). V shed 6 bases and J 4 bases; nucleotides not matched to a gene: 4. The CDR3 spells CSAEGQGPDTQYF. The CDR3 bases are TGCAGTGCAGAGGGACAGGGGCCAGATACGCAGTATTTT.

The J gene is TRBJ1-5, the V gene TRBV9; possibly TRBD1 for D (5 bases). Germline CDR1 reads SGDLS; CDR2 reads YYNGEE. The ends were cut back, 7 bases at V and 6 bases at J, with 8 bases in the middle. This CDR3 is 11 amino acids long. CDR3 loop: CASGGSQPQHF. CDR3 DNA: TGTGCCAGCGGGGGGTCTCAGCCCCAGCATTTT. Variable domain in full (rest from reference TRBV9 and TRBJ1-5): DSGVTQTPKHLITATGQRVTLRCSPRSGDLSVYWYQQSLDQGLQFLIQYYNGEERAKGNILERFSAQQFPDLHSELNLSSLELGDSALYFCASGGSQPQHFGDGTRLSIL.

The chain has TRBV7-2 and TRBJ2-4, with 9 bases fitting TRBD2. The germline V gene encodes CDR1 SGHTA and CDR2 FQGNSA. The CDR3 loop spans 14 amino acids. Unmatched junction bases numbered 8, after V lost 5 bases and J lost 9 bases. DNA of the CDR3: TGTGCCAGCAGCCCATCTAGCGGGGACGGCATTCAGTACTTC. Its translation: CASSPSSGDGIQYF.

This clonotype was observed many times. V usage is TRBV3-1 and J usage is TRBJ1-5, with D possibly matching TRBD1 (5 bases). Germline assignment: CDR1 LGHDT and CDR2 YNNKEL (reference sequence). With 1 base removed from V and 0 bases from J, the gap between germline ends came to 10 bases. This CDR3 contains 16 residues. The CDR3 region is CASSQGGTGSNQPQHF. CDR3 nucleotide sequence: TGTGCCAGCAGCCAAGGAGGGACGGGTAGCAATCAGCCCCAGCATTTT.